One TCR beta chain is described in this entry. CDR1 SGHTA and CDR2 FQGNSA come from the germline V gene. The CDR3 contains 14 residues. Trimming cost V 5 bases and J 4 bases, with 13 bases left between them. Amplified TCR beta CDR3 regions came from RNA transcripts. HTBI primers were the set used in a first-round RT-PCR of the TCR CDR3. TCRdb re-called the multiplex PCR reads through MiXCR, storing one row per CDR3 protein. The sample contains more than 300,000 distinct CDR3 sequences, approximately 13% of which appear only once. The source of the sample is a study of T cells in Graves' hyperthyroidism and ophthalmopathy.

The receptor comes from a young woman with Graves' hyperthyroidism. Sequenced material: blood. This sequence joins TRBV7-2 and TRBJ2-3; D may match TRBD1 or TRBD2 (5 bases each). The CDR3 reads CASSDHGGADTQYF. The CDR3 DNA sequence: TGTGCCAGCAGCGACCATGGGGGAGCAGATACGCAGTATTTT.